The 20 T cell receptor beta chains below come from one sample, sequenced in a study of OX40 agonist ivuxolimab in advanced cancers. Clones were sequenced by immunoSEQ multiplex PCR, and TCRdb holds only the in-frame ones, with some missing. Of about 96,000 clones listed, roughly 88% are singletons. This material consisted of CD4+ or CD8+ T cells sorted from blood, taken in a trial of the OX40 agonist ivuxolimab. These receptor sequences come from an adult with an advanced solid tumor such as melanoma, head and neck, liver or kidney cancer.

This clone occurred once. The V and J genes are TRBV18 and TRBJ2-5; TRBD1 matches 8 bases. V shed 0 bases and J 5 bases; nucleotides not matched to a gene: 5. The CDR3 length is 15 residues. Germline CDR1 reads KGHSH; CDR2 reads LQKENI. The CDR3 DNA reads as TGTGCCAGCTCACCACCGAGCAGGGGGCAGGAGACCCAGTACTTC. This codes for CASSPPSRGQETQYF.

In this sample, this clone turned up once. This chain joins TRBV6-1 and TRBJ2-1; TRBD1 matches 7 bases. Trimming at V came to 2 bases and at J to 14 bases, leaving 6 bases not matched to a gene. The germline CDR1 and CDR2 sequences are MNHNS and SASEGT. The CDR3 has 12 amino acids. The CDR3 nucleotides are TGTGCCAGCAGTGAAAGGGGGCAAAACGAGTTCTTC. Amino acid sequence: CASSERGQNEFF.

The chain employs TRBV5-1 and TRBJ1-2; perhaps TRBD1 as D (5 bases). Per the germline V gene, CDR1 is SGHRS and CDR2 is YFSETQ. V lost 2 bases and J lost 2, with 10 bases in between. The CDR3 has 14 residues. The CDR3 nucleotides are TGCGCCAGCAGCTTCCTTCAGGGAAACTATGGCTACACCTTC. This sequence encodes CASSFLQGNYGYTF.

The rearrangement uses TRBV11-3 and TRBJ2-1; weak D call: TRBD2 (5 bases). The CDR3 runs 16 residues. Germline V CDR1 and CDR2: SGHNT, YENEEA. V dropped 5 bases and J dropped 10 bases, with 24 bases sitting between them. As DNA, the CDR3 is TGTGCCAGCAGCCCTCGGGGTAGCGTAGGCATGGGGGAGCAGTTCTTC. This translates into CASSPRGSVGMGEQFF.

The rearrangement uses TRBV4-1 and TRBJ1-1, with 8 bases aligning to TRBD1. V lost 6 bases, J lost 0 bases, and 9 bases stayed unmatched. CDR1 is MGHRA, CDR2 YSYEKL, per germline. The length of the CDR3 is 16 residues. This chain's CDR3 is CASSLMRDRLNTEAFF. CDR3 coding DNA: TGCGCCAGCAGTCTCATGAGGGACAGGTTGAACACTGAAGCTTTCTTT.

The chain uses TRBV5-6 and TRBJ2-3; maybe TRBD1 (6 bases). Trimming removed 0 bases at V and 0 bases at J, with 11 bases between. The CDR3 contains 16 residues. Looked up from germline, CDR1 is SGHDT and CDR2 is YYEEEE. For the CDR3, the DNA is TGTGCCAGCAGCTTGGGACAGGCAGGTAGCACAGATACGCAGTATTTT. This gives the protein CASSLGQAGSTDTQYF. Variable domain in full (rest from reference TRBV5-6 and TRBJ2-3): DAGVTQSPTHLIKTRGQQVTLRCSPKSGHDTVSWYQQALGQGPQFIFQYYEEEERQRGNFPDRFSGHQFPNYSSELNVNALLLGDSALYLCASSLGQAGSTDTQYFGPGTRLTVL.

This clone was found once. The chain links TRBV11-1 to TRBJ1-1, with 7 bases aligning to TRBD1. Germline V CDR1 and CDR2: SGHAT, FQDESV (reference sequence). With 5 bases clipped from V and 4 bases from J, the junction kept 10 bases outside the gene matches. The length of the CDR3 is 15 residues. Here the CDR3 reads CASSPRLQGPTEAFF. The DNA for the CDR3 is TGTGCCAGCAGCCCTCGCCTACAGGGGCCCACTGAAGCTTTCTTT.

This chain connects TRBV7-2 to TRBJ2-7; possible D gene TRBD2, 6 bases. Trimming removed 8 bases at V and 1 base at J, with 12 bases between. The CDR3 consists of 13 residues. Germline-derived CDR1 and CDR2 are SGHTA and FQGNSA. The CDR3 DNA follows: TGTGCCAGCGCGGGGAGTCCTTCCTACGAGCAGTACTTC. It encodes CASAGSPSYEQYF.

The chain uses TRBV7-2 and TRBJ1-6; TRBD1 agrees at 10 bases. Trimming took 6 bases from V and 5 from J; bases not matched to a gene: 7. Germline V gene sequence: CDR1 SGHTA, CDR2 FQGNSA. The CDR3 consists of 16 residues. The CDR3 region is CASRHRQGADNSPLHF. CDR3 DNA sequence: TGTGCCAGCAGGCACCGACAGGGGGCTGATAATTCACCCCTCCACTTT.

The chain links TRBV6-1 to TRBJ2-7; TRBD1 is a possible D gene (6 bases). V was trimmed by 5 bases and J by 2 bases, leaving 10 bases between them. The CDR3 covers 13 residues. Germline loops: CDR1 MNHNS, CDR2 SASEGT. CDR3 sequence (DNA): TGTGCCAGCAGTCCCCGGGACACCTACGAGCAGTACTTC. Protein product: CASSPRDTYEQYF.

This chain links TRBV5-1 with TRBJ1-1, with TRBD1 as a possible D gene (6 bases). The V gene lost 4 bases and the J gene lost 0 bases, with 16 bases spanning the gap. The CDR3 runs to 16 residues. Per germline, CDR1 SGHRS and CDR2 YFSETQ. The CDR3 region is CASSTDSPTLNTEAFF. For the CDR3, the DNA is TGCGCCAGCAGCACGGACAGCCCTACACTGAACACTGAAGCTTTCTTT.

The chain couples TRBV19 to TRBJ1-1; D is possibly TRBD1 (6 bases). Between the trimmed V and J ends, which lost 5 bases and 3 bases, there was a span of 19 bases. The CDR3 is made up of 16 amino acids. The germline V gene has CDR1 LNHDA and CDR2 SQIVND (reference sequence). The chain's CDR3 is CASSAPLQGRDTEAFF. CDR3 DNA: TGTGCCAGTAGTGCCCCATTACAGGGAAGAGACACTGAAGCTTTCTTT. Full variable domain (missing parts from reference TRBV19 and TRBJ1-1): DGGITQSPKYLFRKEGQNVTLSCEQNLNHDAMYWYRQDPGQGLRLIYYSQIVNDFQKGDIAEGYSVSREKKESFPLTVTSAQKNPTAFYLCASSAPLQGRDTEAFFGQGTRLTVV.

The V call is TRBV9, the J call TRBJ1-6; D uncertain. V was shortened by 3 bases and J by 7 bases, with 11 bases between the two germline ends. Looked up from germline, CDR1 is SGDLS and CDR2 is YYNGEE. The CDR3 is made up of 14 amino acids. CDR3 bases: TGTGCCAGCAGCGACGGACTGAAGAATTCACCCCTCCACTTT. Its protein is CASSDGLKNSPLHF.

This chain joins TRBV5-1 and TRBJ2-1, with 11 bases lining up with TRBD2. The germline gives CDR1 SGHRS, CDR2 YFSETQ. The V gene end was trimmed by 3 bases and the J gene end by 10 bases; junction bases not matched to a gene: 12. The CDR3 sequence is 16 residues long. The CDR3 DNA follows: TGCGCCAGCAGCTCAAACCCCGGACTAGCGGGCAGAGAGCAGTTCTTC. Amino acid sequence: CASSSNPGLAGREQFF.

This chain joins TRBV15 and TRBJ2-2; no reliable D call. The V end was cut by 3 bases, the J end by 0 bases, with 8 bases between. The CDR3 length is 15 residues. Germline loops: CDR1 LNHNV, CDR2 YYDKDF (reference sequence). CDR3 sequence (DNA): TGTGCCACCAGCAGGGCTACCCCGAACACCGGGGAGCTGTTTTTT. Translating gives CATSRATPNTGELFF.

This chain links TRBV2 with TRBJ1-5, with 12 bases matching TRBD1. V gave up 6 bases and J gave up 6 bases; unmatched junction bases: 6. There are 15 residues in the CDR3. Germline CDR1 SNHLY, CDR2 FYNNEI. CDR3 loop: CASREGQGAGQPQHF. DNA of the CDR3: TGTGCCAGCAGGGAGGGACAGGGGGCAGGTCAGCCCCAGCATTTT.

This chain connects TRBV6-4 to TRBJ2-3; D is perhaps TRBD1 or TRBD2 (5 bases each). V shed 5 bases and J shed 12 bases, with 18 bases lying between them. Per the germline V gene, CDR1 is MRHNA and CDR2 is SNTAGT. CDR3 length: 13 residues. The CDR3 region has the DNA TGTGCCAGCAGTCTTGAACCGGGACGTACACAGTATTTT. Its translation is CASSLEPGRTQYF.

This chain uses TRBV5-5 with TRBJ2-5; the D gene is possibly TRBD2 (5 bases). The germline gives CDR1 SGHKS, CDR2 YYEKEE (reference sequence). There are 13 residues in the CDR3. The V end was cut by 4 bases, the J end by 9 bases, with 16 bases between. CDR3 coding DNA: TGTGCCAGCAGCCCGGAGGCCGTCGGGGCCCAGTACTTC. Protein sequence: CASSPEAVGAQYF.

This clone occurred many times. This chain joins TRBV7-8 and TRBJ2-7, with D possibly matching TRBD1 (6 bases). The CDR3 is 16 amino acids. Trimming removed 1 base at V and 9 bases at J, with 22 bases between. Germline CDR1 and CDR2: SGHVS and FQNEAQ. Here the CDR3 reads CASSLGRGRGPSWQYF. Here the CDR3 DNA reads TGTGCCAGCAGCTTAGGAAGGGGCAGGGGACCTTCGTGGCAGTACTTC.

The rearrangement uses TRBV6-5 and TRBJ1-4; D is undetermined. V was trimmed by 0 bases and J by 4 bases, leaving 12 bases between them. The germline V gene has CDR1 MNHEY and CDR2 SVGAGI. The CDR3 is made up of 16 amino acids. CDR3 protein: CASSYSFAEINEKLFF. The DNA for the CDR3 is TGTGCCAGCAGTTACTCGTTCGCAGAGATTAATGAAAAACTGTTTTTT.